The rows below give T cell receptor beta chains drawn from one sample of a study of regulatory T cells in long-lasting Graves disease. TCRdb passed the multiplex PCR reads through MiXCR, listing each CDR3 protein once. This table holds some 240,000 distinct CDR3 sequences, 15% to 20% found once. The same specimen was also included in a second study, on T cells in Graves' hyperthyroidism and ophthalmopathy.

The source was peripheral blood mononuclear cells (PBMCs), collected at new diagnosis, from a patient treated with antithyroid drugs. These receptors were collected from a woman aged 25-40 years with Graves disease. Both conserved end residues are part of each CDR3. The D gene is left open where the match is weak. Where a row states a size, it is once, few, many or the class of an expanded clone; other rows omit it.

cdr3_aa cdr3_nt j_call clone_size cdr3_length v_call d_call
CASSPSRADTQYF TGTGCCAGCAGCCCTTCGCGGGCAGATACGCAGTATTTT TRBJ2-3 - 13 TRBV7-3 -
CSVGLGSSGNTIYF TGCAGCGTGGGGTTAGGCAGCTCTGGAAACACCATATATTTT TRBJ1-3 many 14 TRBV29-1 -
CASSDRAGGPDTQYF TGTGCCAGCAGTGACAGAGCGGGGGGGCCAGATACGCAGTATTTT TRBJ2-3 - 15 TRBV6-2/TRBV6-3 TRBD2
CASSPQGITEAFF TGTGCCAGCAGCCCTCAGGGCATCACTGAAGCTTTCTTT TRBJ1-1 many 13 TRBV7-9 -
CATSDPAQGPNNYGYTF TGTGCCACCAGTGATCCTGCACAGGGGCCGAATAACTATGGCTACACCTTC TRBJ1-2 many 17 TRBV24-1 TRBD1
CASTGDKNIQYF TGTGCCTCGACAGGGGACAAAAACATTCAGTACTTC TRBJ2-4 many 12 TRBV27 TRBD1
CASKGAMRTWTGELFF TGTGCCAGCAAAGGGGCTATGCGGACGTGGACCGGGGAGCTGTTTTTT TRBJ2-2 many 16 TRBV6-2/TRBV6-3 -
CASSRDLSKGKLFF TGTGCCAGCAGCCGGGACCTGAGTAAGGGGAAACTGTTTTTT TRBJ1-4 many 14 TRBV14 -
CASSSYAGLSFNYGYTF TGTGCCAGCAGTTCGTACGCAGGGTTGAGCTTTAACTATGGCTACACCTTC TRBJ1-2 many 17 TRBV27 -
CASEGFNYGYTF TGTGCCAGCGAGGGATTTAACTATGGCTACACCTTC TRBJ1-2 many 12 TRBV27 -
CASSSGTVLLNTEAFF TGCGCCAGCAGCTCGGGGACAGTTCTCTTGAACACTGAAGCTTTCTTT TRBJ1-1 many 16 TRBV5-1 TRBD1
CSVETPTDYGYTF TGCAGTGTGGAAACCCCCACGGATTATGGCTACACCTTC TRBJ1-2 many 13 TRBV20-1 -
CASSLASNTGELFF TGTGCCAGCAGCTTAGCGTCGAACACCGGGGAGCTGTTTTTT TRBJ2-2 - 14 TRBV7-2 -
CAWLEQGTTYEQYF TGTGCCTGGCTTGAACAGGGGACGACCTACGAGCAGTACTTC TRBJ2-7 many 14 TRBV30 TRBD1
CAWGDRHGYTF TGTGCCTGGGGGGACAGGCACGGCTACACCTTC TRBJ1-2 many 11 TRBV30 TRBD1
CASSQGRGQPQHF TGCGCCAGCAGCCAAGGGAGAGGGCAGCCCCAGCATTTT TRBJ1-5 many 13 TRBV4-1 -
CASSEGLAGKGEQYF TGTGCCAGCAGTGAAGGACTAGCGGGCAAAGGCGAGCAGTACTTC TRBJ2-7 - 15 TRBV28 TRBD2
CASSGWAGSSGNTIYF TGTGCCAGCAGTGGTTGGGCAGGATCCTCTGGAAACACCATATATTTT TRBJ1-3 many 16 TRBV2 -
CASSLMGLAGAGPYYEQYF TGTGCCAGCAGCCTCATGGGACTAGCGGGAGCAGGACCTTATTACGAGCAGTACTTC TRBJ2-7 once 19 TRBV11-2 TRBD2
CASSLALRLAGDEQYF TGTGCCAGCAGCTTAGCGCTCAGGCTAGCGGGAGACGAGCAGTACTTC TRBJ2-7 many 16 TRBV7-9 TRBD2
CSGRRDTPTGELFF TGCAGCGGGAGACGGGACACCCCCACCGGGGAGCTGTTTTTT TRBJ2-2 many 14 TRBV29-1 -
CASSLDRSYGYTF TGTGCCAGCAGCCTTGACAGGAGCTATGGCTACACCTTC TRBJ1-2 many 13 TRBV6-1 -